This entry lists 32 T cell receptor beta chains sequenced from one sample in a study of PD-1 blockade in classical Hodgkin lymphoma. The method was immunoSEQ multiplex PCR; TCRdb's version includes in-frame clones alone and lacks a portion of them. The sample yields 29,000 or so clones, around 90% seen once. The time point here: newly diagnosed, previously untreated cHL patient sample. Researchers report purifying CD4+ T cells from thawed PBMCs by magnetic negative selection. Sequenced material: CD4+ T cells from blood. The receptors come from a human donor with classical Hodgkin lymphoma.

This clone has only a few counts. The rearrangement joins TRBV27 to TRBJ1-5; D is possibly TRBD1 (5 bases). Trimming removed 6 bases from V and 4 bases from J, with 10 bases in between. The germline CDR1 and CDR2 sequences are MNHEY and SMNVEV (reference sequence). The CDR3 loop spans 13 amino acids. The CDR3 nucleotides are TGTGCCAGCAGCCAGACAGTTAATCAGCCCCAGCATTTT. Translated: CASSQTVNQPQHF.

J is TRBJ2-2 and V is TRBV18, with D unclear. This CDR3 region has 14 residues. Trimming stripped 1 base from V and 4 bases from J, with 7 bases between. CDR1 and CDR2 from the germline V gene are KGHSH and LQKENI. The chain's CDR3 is CASSPLTSTGELFF. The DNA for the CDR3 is TGTGCCAGCTCACCACTGACAAGCACCGGGGAGCTGTTTTTT.

In DNA form, the CDR3 reads TGTGGTAGCGGAAGCGCGAACACCGGGGAGCTGTTTTTT. Its translation: CGSGSANTGELFF. The rearrangement joins TRBV10-3 to TRBJ2-2; tentative D call: TRBD2 (6 bases). The CDR3 runs 13 residues. CDR1 ENHRY and CDR2 SYGVKD come from the germline V gene.

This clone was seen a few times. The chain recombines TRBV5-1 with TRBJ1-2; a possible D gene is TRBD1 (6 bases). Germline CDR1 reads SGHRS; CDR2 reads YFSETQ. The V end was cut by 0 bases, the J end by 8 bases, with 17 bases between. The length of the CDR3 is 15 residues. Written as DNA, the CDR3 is TGCGCCAGCAGCTTGGGATTAGGGACATTCCTGGGCTACACCTTC. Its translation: CASSLGLGTFLGYTF.

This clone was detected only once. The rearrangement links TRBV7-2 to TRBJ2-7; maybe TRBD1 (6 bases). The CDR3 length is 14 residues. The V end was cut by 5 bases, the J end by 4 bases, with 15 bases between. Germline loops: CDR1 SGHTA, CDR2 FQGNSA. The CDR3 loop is CASSASGTRYEQYF. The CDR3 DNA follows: TGTGCCAGCAGCGCGTCCGGGACAAGGTACGAGCAGTACTTC.

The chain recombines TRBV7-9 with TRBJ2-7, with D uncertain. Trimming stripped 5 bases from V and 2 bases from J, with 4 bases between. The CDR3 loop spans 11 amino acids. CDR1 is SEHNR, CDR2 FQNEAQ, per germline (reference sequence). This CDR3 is CASSNTYEQYF. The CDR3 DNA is TGTGCCAGCAGCAACACCTACGAGCAGTACTTC.

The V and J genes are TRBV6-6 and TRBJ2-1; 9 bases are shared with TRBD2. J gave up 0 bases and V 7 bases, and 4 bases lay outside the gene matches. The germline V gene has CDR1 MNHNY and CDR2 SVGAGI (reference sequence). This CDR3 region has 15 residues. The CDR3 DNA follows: TGTGCCAGCATTCTAGCGGGGAGCTCCTACAATGAGCAGTTCTTC. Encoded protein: CASILAGSSYNEQFF.

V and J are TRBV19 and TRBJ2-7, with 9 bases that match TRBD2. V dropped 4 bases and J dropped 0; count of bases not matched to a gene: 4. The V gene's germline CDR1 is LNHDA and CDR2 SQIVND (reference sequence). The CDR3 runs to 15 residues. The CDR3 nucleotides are TGTGCCAGTAGTAGGGCTAGCGGGGACTCCTACGAGCAGTACTTC. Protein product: CASSRASGDSYEQYF.

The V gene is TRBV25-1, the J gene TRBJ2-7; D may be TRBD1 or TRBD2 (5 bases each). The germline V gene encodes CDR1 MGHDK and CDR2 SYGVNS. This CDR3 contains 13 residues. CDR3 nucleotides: TGTGCGTCGAATCCCGGGACCGTCGACGAGCAGTACTTC. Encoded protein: CASNPGTVDEQYF.

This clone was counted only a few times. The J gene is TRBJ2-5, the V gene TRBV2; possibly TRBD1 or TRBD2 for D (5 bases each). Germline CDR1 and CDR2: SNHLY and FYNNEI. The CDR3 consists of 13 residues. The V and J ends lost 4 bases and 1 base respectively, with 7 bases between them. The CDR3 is CASSGDRQETQYF. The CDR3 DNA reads TGTGCCAGCAGTGGGGACCGCCAAGAGACCCAGTACTTC.

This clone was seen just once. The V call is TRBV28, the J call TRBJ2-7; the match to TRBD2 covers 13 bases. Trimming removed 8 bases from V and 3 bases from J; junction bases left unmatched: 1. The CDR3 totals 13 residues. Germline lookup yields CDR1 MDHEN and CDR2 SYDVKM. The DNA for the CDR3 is TGTGCCAGCGGGACTAGCGGGATCTACGAGCAGTACTTC. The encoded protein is CASGTSGIYEQYF.

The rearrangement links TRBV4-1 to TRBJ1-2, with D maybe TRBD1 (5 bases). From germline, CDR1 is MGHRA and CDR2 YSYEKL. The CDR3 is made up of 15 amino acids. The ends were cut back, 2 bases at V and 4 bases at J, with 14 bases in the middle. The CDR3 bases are TGCGCCAGCAGCCAAACCTCCCTGGGGACCTATGGCTACACCTTC. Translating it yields CASSQTSLGTYGYTF.

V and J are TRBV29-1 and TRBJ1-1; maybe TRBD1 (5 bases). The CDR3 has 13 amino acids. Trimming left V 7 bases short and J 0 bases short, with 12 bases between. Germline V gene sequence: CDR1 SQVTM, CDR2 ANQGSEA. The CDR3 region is CSARQLLNTEAFF. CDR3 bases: TGCAGCGCCCGACAGTTGCTGAACACTGAAGCTTTCTTT.

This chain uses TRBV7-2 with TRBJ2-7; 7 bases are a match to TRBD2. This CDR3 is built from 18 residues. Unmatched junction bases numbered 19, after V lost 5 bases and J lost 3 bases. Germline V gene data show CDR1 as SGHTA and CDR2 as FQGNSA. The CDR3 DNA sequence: TGTGCCAGCAGCGGGGGGAGAGCGGGACCGTTGTGGCGCTACGAGCAGTACTTC. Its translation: CASSGGRAGPLWRYEQYF. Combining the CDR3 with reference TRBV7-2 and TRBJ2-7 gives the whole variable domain GAGVSQSPSNKVTEKGKDVELRCDPISGHTALYWYRQSLGQGLEFLIYFQGNSAPDKSGLPSDRFSAERTGGSVSTLTIQRTQQEDSAVYLCASSGGRAGPLWRYEQYFGPGTRLTVT.

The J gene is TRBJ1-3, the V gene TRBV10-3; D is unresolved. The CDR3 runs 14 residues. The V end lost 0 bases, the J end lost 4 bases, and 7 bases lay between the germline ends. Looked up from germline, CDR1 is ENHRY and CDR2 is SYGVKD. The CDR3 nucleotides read TGTGCCATCAGTGAGTCGATTGGGGGAAACACCATATATTTT. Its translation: CAISESIGGNTIYF.

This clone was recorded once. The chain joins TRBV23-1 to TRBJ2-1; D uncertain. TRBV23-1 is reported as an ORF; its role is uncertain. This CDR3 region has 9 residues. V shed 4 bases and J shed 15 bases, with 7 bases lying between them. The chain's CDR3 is CASSRTLFF. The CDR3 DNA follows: TGCGCCAGCAGTCGAACCCTGTTCTTC.

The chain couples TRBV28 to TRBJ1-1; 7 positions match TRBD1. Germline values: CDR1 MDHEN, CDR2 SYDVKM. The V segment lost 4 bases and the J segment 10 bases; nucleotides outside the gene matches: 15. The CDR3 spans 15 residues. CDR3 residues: CASSSTGTEREGAFF. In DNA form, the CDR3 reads TGTGCCAGCAGTTCAACCGGGACAGAAAGAGAAGGAGCTTTCTTT.

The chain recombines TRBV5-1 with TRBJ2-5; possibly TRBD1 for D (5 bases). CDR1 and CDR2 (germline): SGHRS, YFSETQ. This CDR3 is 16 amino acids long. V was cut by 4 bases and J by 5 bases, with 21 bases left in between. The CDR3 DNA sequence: TGCGCCAGCAGCAGGCAACCCCTCAGGGCTTCGGAGACCCAGTACTTC. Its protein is CASSRQPLRASETQYF.

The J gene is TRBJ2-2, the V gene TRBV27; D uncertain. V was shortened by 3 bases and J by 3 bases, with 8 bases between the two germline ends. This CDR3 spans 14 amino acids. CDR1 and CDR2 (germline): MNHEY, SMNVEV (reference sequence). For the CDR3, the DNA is TGTGCCAGCAGTTTGCGTCCAGACACCGGGGAGCTGTTTTTT. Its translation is CASSLRPDTGELFF.

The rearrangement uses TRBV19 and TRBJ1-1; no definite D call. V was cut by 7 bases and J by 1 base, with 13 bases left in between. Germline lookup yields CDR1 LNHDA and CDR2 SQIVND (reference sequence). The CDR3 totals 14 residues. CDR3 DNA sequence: TGTGCCAGTACCCTCCAGGCGGGGAACACTGAAGCTTTCTTT. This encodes CASTLQAGNTEAFF.

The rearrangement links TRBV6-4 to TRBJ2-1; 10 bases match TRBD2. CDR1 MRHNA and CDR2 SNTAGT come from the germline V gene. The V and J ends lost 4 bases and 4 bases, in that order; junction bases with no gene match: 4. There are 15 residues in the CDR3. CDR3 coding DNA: TGTGCCAGCAGTGTTAGACTAGCGGGTTACAATGAGCAGTTCTTC. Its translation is CASSVRLAGYNEQFF.

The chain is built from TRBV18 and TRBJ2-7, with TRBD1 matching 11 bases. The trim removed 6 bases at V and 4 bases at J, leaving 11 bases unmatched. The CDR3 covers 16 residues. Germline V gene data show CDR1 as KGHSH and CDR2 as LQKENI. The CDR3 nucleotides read TGTGCCAGCTCCCTAACCGGACAGGGGGCGAAGTACGAGCAGTACTTC. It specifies CASSLTGQGAKYEQYF.

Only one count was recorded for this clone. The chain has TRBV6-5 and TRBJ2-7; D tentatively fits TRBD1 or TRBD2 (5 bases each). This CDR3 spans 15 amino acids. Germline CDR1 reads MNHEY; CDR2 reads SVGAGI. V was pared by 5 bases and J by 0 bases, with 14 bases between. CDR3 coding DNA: TGTGCCAGCAGTCAACCCGGGACGGGCTCCTACGAGCAGTACTTC. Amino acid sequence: CASSQPGTGSYEQYF.

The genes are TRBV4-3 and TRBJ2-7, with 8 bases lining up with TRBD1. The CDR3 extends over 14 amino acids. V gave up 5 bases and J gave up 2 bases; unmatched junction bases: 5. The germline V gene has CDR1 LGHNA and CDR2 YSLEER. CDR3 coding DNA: TGCGCCAGCAGCAGACAGGGGTCGGCCTACGAGCAGTACTTC. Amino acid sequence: CASSRQGSAYEQYF.

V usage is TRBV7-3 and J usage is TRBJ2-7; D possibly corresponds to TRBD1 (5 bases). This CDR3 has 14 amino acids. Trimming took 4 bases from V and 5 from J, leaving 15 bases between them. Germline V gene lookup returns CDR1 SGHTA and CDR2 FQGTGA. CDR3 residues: CASSSGTGHNEQYF. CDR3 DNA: TGTGCCAGCAGCTCCGGCACAGGTCACAACGAGCAGTACTTC.

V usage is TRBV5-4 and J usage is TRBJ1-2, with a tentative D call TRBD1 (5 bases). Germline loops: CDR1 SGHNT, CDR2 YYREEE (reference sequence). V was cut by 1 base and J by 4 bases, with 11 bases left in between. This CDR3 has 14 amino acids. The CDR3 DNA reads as TGTGCCAGCAGCTTGCAAGGGGCGGTCTATGGCTACACCTTC. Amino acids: CASSLQGAVYGYTF.

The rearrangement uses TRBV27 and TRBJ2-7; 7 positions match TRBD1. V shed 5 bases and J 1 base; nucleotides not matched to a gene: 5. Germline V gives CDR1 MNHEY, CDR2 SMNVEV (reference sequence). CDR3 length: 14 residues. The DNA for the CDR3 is TGTGCCAGCAGTACTCACAGGGGTTCCTACGAGCAGTACTTC. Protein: CASSTHRGSYEQYF.

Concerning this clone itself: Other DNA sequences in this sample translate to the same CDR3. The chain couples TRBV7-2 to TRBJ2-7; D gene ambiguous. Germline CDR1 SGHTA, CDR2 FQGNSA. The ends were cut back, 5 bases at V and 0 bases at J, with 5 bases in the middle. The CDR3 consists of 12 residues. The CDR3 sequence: CASSLSSYEQYF. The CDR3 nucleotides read TGTGCCAGCAGCCTGAGCTCCTACGAGCAGTACTTC.

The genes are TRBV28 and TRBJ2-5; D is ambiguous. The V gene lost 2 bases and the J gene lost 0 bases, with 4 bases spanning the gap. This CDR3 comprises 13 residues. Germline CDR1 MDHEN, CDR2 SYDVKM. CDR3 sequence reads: CASSLGYQETQYF. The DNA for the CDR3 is TGTGCCAGCAGTTTAGGGTACCAAGAGACCCAGTACTTC. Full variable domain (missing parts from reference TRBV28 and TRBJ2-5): DVKVTQSSRYLVKRTGEKVFLECVQDMDHENMFWYRQDPGLGLRLIYFSYDVKMKEKGDIPEGYSVSREKKERFSLILESASTNQTSMYLCASSLGYQETQYFGPGTRLLVL.

This CDR3 reads CASSDRGTDTQYF. In DNA form, the CDR3 reads TGTGCCAGCAGTGACAGGGGCACAGATACGCAGTATTTT. This rearrangement joins TRBV6-4 to TRBJ2-3; unclear D gene. The CDR3 is 13 residues long. The germline gives CDR1 MRHNA, CDR2 SNTAGT. Trimming cost V 2 bases and J 1 base, with 4 bases left between them.

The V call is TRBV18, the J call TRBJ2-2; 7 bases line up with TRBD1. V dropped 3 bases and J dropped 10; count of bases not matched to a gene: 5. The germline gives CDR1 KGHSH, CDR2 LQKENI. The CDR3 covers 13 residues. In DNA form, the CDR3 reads TGTGCCAGCTCACCGGGGACAGAGTTGGAGCTGTTTTTT. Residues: CASSPGTELELFF.

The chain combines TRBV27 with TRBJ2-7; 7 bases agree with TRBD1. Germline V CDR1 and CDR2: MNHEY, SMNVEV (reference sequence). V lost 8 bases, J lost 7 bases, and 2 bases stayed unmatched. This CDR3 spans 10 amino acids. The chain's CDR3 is CASVDREQYF. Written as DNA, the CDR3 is TGTGCCAGCGTGGACAGGGAGCAGTACTTC.